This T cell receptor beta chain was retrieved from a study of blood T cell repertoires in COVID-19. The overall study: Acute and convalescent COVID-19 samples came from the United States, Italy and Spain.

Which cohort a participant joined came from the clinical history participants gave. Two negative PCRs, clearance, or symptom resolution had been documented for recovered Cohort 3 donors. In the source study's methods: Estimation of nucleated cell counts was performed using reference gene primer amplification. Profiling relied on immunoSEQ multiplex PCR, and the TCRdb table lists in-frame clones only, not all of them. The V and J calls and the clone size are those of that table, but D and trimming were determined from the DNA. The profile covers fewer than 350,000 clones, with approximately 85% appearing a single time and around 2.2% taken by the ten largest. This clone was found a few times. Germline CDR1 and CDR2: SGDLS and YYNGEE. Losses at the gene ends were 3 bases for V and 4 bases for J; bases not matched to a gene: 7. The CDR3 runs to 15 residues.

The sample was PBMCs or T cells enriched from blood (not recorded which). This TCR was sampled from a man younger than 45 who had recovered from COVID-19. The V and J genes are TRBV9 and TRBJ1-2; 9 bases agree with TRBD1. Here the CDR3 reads CASSEGTGRSYGYTF. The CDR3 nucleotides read TGTGCCAGCAGCGAGGGGACAGGGAGGAGCTATGGCTACACCTTC.